This T cell receptor beta chain was recorded in a study of shared clonotypes between healthy human individuals. Notes on the study in general: Incomplete sequencing of sorted subsets was indicated by rarefaction despite large depth.

The germline CDR1 and CDR2 sequences are MGHRA and YSYEKL. Trimming shortened V by 4 bases and J by 7 bases, and 11 bases separated the two germline ends. The CDR3 length is 14 residues. Splitting of each subset's genomic DNA was done evenly across several immunoSEQ plates. The protocol was immunoSEQ multiplex PCR, while the TCRdb copy is restricted to in-frame clones and leaves out a portion. The repertoire has about 2 million clones, 95% of them found once; the top ten carry roughly 0.13%. As for this clone: Its antigen is as yet unknown.

The clonotype was recovered from a young man in good health. Sequencing used naive CD4+ T cells sorted from blood. As for subset: CD45RA+ positively selected. The V and J genes are TRBV4-1 and TRBJ1-6; maybe TRBD1 (5 bases). In nucleotides, the CDR3 is TGCGCCAGCAGCCGCCGGGACGGGAATTCACCCCTCCACTTT. Translating it yields CASSRRDGNSPLHF.